A single sample gave rise to the 23 T cell receptor beta chains below, sequenced in a study of cytotoxic CD8 clonotypes in ibrutinib-treated CLL. Assay: immunoSEQ multiplex PCR; the TCRdb copy retains only in-frame clones and omits some. The sample carries 300,000 or so clones, 60% to 80% recorded once. Sequences were derived from PBMCs, sampled after 36 months of ibrutinib treatment. The origin of the receptors is a human donor with chronic lymphocytic leukemia.

This clone was observed a few times. This sample also contains other DNA sequences that code for the same CDR3. The J gene is TRBJ2-7, the V gene TRBV28, with TRBD2 as a possible D gene (5 bases). V lost 2 bases and J 3 bases, leaving 8 bases between the germline ends. The CDR3 runs to 13 residues. Germline V gene sequence: CDR1 MDHEN, CDR2 SYDVKM. The DNA of the CDR3 is TGTGCCAGCAGTTTAGCCGGGGTCTACGAGCAGTACTTC. This encodes CASSLAGVYEQYF.

V and J are TRBV7-8 and TRBJ1-2; D remains unclear. Trimming took 1 base from V and 4 from J, leaving 13 bases between them. CDR3 length: 15 amino acids. Germline CDR1 is SGHVS and CDR2 is FQNEAQ. CDR3 nucleotide sequence: TGTGCCAGCAGCTTAGGTGTCAGCTTAATCTATGGCTACACCTTC. Its protein is CASSLGVSLIYGYTF.

The rearrangement joins TRBV28 to TRBJ2-3; possibly TRBD1 or TRBD2 for D (7 bases each). V was clipped by 4 bases and J by 1 base, with 24 bases between them. Germline V lookup: CDR1 MDHEN, CDR2 SYDVKM. This CDR3 contains 19 residues. The CDR3 DNA reads as TGTGCCAGCAGTTCTCAGACAGGGAGGGAACCCCTGGGCACAGATACGCAGTATTTT. Protein: CASSSQTGREPLGTDTQYF.

This clone was seen a few times. The chain recombines TRBV5-1 with TRBJ2-7; D gene ambiguous. The germline gives CDR1 SGHRS, CDR2 YFSETQ. The length of the CDR3 is 14 residues. Trimming took 0 bases from V and 3 from J, leaving 10 bases between them. The CDR3 protein is CASSLAGPNYEQYF. CDR3 DNA: TGCGCCAGCAGCTTGGCCGGACCCAACTACGAGCAGTACTTC.

This clone was seen only a few times. The chain joins TRBV5-4 to TRBJ2-7; D remains unclear. The germline CDR1 and CDR2 sequences are SGHNT and YYREEE (reference sequence). Trimming shortened V by 4 bases and J by 3 bases, and 11 bases separated the two germline ends. The CDR3 is 13 residues long. For the CDR3, the DNA is TGTGCCAGCAGCCCCGGGCCCGACTACGAGCAGTACTTC. Its protein is CASSPGPDYEQYF.

The chain recombines TRBV28 with TRBJ2-1; 11 bases match TRBD2. There are 18 residues in the CDR3. Germline-derived CDR1 and CDR2 are MDHEN and SYDVKM. Losses at the gene ends were 3 bases for V and 3 bases for J; bases not matched to a gene: 10. CDR3 loop: CASSFRLAGQFLYNEQFF. The CDR3 bases are TGTGCCAGCAGTTTCAGACTAGCGGGGCAATTCCTCTACAATGAGCAGTTCTTC.

This clone occurred a few times. J is TRBJ2-7 and V is TRBV11-3, with 8 nucleotides matching TRBD1. This CDR3 has 15 amino acids. J gave up 0 bases and V 1 base, and 2 bases lay outside the gene matches. Germline lookup yields CDR1 SGHNT and CDR2 YENEEA. CDR3 loop: CASSLGTGFSYEQYF. CDR3 nucleotide sequence: TGTGCCAGCAGCTTAGGGACAGGGTTCTCCTACGAGCAGTACTTC.

This sequence joins TRBV29-1 and TRBJ2-3; 10 bases match TRBD2. Looked up from germline, CDR1 is SQVTM and CDR2 is ANQGSEA. The CDR3 has 15 residues. The trim removed 2 bases at V and 2 bases at J, leaving 4 bases unmatched. CDR3 in amino acids: CSVELAGEYTDTQYF. The CDR3 nucleotides are TGCAGCGTTGAACTAGCGGGGGAATACACAGATACGCAGTATTTT.

The sample holds a few counts of this clone. The rearrangement links TRBV11-2 to TRBJ1-1, with D unclear. Germline V gene lookup returns CDR1 SGHAT and CDR2 FQNNGV. The CDR3 runs 14 residues. Trimming removed 5 bases from V and 0 bases from J, with 10 bases in between. The CDR3 region is CASSHLGMNTEAFF. DNA for the CDR3: TGTGCCAGCAGCCACCTGGGGATGAACACTGAAGCTTTCTTT.

This chain links TRBV29-1 with TRBJ2-2; TRBD1 matches at 7 bases. This CDR3 has 15 amino acids. J lost 6 bases, V lost 2 bases, and 9 bases had no gene match. Germline V gives CDR1 SQVTM, CDR2 ANQGSEA. CDR3 protein: CSVESPDRAPGELFF. CDR3 nucleotide sequence: TGCAGCGTTGAATCCCCCGACAGGGCCCCCGGGGAGCTGTTTTTT.

This clone showed up just a few times. The chain combines TRBV4-2 with TRBJ2-2, with 8 bases identical to TRBD2. Germline lookup yields CDR1 LGHNA and CDR2 YNFKEQ. Germline trimming cut 4 bases from V and 5 bases from J; bases unmatched to any gene: 0. The CDR3 spans 13 residues. CDR3 sequence reads: CASSPGGTGELFF. In nucleotides, the CDR3 is TGTGCCAGCAGCCCGGGAGGGACCGGGGAGCTGTTTTTT.

The CDR3 nucleotides read TGTGCCAGCAGCTTATGTTCATGGCAGGGGTTCACCTACGAGCAGTACTTC. This encodes CASSLCSWQGFTYEQYF. The gene calls are TRBV7-6 and TRBJ2-7, with a tentative D call TRBD1 (6 bases). Germline CDR1 SGHVS, CDR2 FNYEAQ. The CDR3 is 17 amino acids. V lost 2 bases to trimming and J lost 2 bases, with 19 bases between them.

The V call is TRBV2, the J call TRBJ2-3; D possibly matches TRBD1 or TRBD2 (7 bases each). The germline V gene encodes CDR1 SNHLY and CDR2 FYNNEI. Trimming stripped 9 bases from V and 1 base from J, with 17 bases between. The length of the CDR3 is 15 residues. CDR3 nucleotide sequence: TGTGCCAGAACCGGGAGGACAGGCGGCACAGATACGCAGTATTTT. Protein: CARTGRTGGTDTQYF.

This chain connects TRBV28 to TRBJ2-2; 9 bases are shared with TRBD2. Per the germline V gene, CDR1 is MDHEN and CDR2 is SYDVKM. The CDR3 is made up of 15 amino acids. V shed 8 bases and J 7 bases; nucleotides not matched to a gene: 11. The CDR3 is CASAPYAGGIGELFF. The CDR3 DNA is TGTGCCAGCGCCCCCTACGCGGGAGGGATCGGGGAGCTGTTTTTT.

V and J are TRBV5-1 and TRBJ2-6; perhaps TRBD2 as D (5 bases). The CDR3 extends over 17 amino acids. Germline V gene data show CDR1 as SGHRS and CDR2 as YFSETQ. V lost 0 bases and J lost 4, with 14 bases in between. CDR3 DNA: TGCGCCAGCAGCTTGGGTACTCCCACGGGAGGGGCCAACGTCCTGACTTTC. It yields the protein CASSLGTPTGGANVLTF.

The V and J genes are TRBV15 and TRBJ2-7; the D gene is possibly TRBD1 (6 bases). The germline V and J ends were trimmed by 3 bases and 7 bases, with 16 bases remaining between them. The germline V gene has CDR1 LNHNV and CDR2 YYDKDF (reference sequence). The CDR3 is made up of 14 amino acids. In DNA, the CDR3 is TGTGCCACCAGCAGGGGGACACTGACGGGGGAGCAGTACTTC. Protein: CATSRGTLTGEQYF.

The rearrangement uses TRBV9 and TRBJ1-2; 7 bases line up with TRBD1. Germline CDR1 and CDR2: SGDLS and YYNGEE. The CDR3 is made up of 14 amino acids. The ends lost 2 bases at V and 8 bases at J; junction bases unmatched: 9. CDR3 bases: TGTGCCAGCAGCGTGGGACAGCCCGGAGAGGGCTACACCTTC. It translates to CASSVGQPGEGYTF.

The CDR3 reads CASSSGGYGYTF. CDR3 in DNA: TGTGCCAGCAGTTCAGGGGGCTATGGCTACACCTTC. This chain uses TRBV28 with TRBJ1-2; TRBD1 matches 7 bases. The trim removed 4 bases at V and 4 bases at J, leaving 0 bases unmatched. This CDR3 contains 12 residues. Germline V gene lookup returns CDR1 MDHEN and CDR2 SYDVKM.

CDR3 protein: CSGQVAYEQYF. CDR3 nucleotides: TGCAGCGGTCAAGTTGCCTACGAGCAGTACTTC. This chain links TRBV29-1 with TRBJ2-7; D gene ambiguous. Deletions cut 7 bases from V and 2 bases from J, with 9 bases between. The germline V gene encodes CDR1 SQVTM and CDR2 ANQGSEA. This CDR3 region has 11 residues.

The chain joins TRBV25-1 to TRBJ1-1; D is possibly TRBD1 (5 bases). Germline-derived CDR1 and CDR2 are MGHDK and SYGVNS. The CDR3 runs to 15 residues. Trimming removed 1 base at V and 4 bases at J, with 13 bases between. The CDR3: CASSEWGGMGTEAFF. The CDR3 DNA reads as TGTGCCAGCAGTGAATGGGGGGGAATGGGCACTGAAGCTTTCTTT.

In this sample, this clone turned up a few times. This sequence joins TRBV2 and TRBJ1-1, with D perhaps matching TRBD1 (6 bases). The CDR3 consists of 13 residues. Germline-derived CDR1 and CDR2 are SNHLY and FYNNEI. The V gene lost 3 bases and the J gene lost 7 bases, with 12 bases spanning the gap. The CDR3 sequence is CASSDWGRGEAFF. The CDR3 DNA reads as TGTGCCAGCAGTGACTGGGGGCGCGGTGAAGCTTTCTTT.

This clone was seen a few times. Other DNA sequences of this sample code for an identical CDR3. V usage is TRBV7-9 and J usage is TRBJ2-2; 7 positions match TRBD1. Germline CDR1 reads SEHNR; CDR2 reads FQNEAQ (reference sequence). This CDR3 region has 14 residues. With V trimmed by 5 bases and J by 6 bases, 6 bases remained unmatched. The CDR3 bases are TGTGCCAGCAGCCTAATGACAGGGTCCGGGGAGCTGTTTTTT. Protein: CASSLMTGSGELFF.

The V gene is TRBV5-6, the J gene TRBJ2-1; 9 bases line up with TRBD1. Germline lookup yields CDR1 SGHDT and CDR2 YYEEEE. Unmatched junction bases numbered 6, after V lost 3 bases and J lost 8 bases. The CDR3 loop spans 14 amino acids. The CDR3 DNA reads as TGTGCCAGCAGCTGGGGGACAGGGTTGGATGAGCAGTTCTTC. As protein: CASSWGTGLDEQFF.